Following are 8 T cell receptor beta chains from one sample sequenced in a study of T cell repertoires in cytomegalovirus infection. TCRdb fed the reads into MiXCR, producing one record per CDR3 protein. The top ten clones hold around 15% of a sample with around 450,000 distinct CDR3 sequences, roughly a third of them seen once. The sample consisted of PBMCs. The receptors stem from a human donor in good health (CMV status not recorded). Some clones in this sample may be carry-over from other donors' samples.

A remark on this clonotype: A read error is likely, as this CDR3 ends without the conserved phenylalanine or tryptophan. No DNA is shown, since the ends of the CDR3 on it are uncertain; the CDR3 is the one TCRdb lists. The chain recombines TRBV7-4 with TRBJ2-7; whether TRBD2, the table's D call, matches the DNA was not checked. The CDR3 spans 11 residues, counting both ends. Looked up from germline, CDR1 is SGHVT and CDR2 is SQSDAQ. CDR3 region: CASSSRQRIVP.

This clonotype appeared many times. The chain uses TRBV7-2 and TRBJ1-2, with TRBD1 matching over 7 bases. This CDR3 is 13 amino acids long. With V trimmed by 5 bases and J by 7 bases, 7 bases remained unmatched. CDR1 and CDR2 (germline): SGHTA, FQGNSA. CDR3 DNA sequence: TGTGCCAGCAGCACCGCGACAGGGTCTGGCTACACCTTC. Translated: CASSTATGSGYTF.

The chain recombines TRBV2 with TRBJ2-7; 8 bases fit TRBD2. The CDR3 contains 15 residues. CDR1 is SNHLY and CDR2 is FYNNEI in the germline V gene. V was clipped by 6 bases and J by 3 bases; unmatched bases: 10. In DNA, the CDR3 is TGTGCCAGCAGCTGGACCGGGGGGGGAGACTACGAGCAGTACTTC. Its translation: CASSWTGGGDYEQYF. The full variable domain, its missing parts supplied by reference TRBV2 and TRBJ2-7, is EPEVTQTPSHQVTQMGQEVILRCVPISNHLYFYWYRQILGQKVEFLVSFYNNEISEKSEIFDDQFSVERPDGSNFTLKIRSTKLEDSAMYFCASSWTGGGDYEQYFGPGTRLTVT.

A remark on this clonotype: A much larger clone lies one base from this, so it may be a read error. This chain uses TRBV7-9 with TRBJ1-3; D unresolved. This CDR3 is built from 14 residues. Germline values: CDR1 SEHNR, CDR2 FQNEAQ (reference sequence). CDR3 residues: CASSFQISGNTRYF. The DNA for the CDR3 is TGTGCCAGCAGCTTTCAAATCTCTGGAAACACCAGATATTTT.

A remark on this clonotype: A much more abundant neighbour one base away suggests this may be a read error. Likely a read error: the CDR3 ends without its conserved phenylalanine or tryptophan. The CDR3 DNA reads TGTGCCAGCAGCTGGCCCAACAGGGTTGTCAATGAGCAGTTCTTA. It yields the protein CASSWPNRVVNEQFL. The rearrangement links TRBV7-8 to TRBJ2-1; TRBD1 is a possible D gene (6 bases). Trimming stripped 4 bases from V and 6 bases from J, with 16 bases between. Germline V CDR1 and CDR2: SGHVS, FQNEAQ. CDR3 size: 15 residues.

Here the CDR3 reads CASSLTSGGGSYNEQFF. CDR3 DNA: TGTGCCAGCAGCTTAACTAGCGGGGGGGGCTCCTACAATGAGCAGTTCTTC. The genes are TRBV7-3 and TRBJ2-1; 11 bases agree with TRBD2. Germline assignment: CDR1 SGHTA and CDR2 FQGTGA. Trimming at V came to 0 bases and at J to 0 bases, leaving 1 base not matched to a gene. The CDR3 totals 17 residues.

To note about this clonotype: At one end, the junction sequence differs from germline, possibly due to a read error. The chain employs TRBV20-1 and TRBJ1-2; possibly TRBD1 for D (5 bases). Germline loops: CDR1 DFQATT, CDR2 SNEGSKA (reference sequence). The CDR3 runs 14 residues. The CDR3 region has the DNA TGCAGTGCTAGATTTGGGACGGATAACCATGGCTACACCTTC. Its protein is CSARFGTDNHGYTF.

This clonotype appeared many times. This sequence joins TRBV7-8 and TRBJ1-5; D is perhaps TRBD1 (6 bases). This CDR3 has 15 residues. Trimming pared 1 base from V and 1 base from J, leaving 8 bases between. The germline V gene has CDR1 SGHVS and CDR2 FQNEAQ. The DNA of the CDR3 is TGTGCCAGCAGCTTAGGGGGACACAGCAATCAGCCCCAGCATTTT. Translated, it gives CASSLGGHSNQPQHF.